One sample yielded the 17 T cell receptor beta chains listed below, sequenced in a study of blood T cell repertoires in COVID-19. Some clones are missing from TCRdb's copy, which holds only in-frame ones; the method was immunoSEQ multiplex PCR. Here the sample spans about 200,000 clones, about 86% being singletons. Sequenced sample: PBMCs or T cells enriched from blood (not recorded which). The receptors derive from a woman aged 35 to 49 with acute COVID-19.

V is TRBV7-2 and J is TRBJ2-1, with 9 bases that match TRBD2. V shed 4 bases, J shed 6 bases, and the junction held 4 bases outside the gene matches. Germline lookup yields CDR1 SGHTA and CDR2 FQGNSA. The CDR3 has 14 residues. For the CDR3, the DNA is TGTGCCAGCAGCTCCTGGACTAGCGCCAATGAGCAGTTCTTC. Protein: CASSSWTSANEQFF.

The chain uses TRBV11-2 and TRBJ2-7; 10 bases align to TRBD1. CDR1 is SGHAT, CDR2 FQNNGV, per germline. This CDR3 contains 15 residues. V dropped 3 bases and J dropped 4; count of bases not matched to a gene: 6. The CDR3 is CASSFGTGVGYEQYF. Written as DNA, the CDR3 is TGTGCCAGCAGCTTTGGGACAGGGGTGGGGTACGAGCAGTACTTC.

The V call is TRBV11-3, the J call TRBJ2-5; 10 positions match TRBD2. Unmatched junction bases numbered 9, after V lost 7 bases and J lost 4 bases. CDR3 size: 15 residues. Per germline, CDR1 SGHNT and CDR2 YENEEA. Written as DNA, the CDR3 is TGTGCCAGCACCCGGTATAGCGGGAGGATAGAGACCCAGTACTTC. It codes for CASTRYSGRIETQYF.

This clone was recorded only once. The chain recombines TRBV27 with TRBJ2-7; D might be TRBD2 (5 bases). Germline-derived CDR1 and CDR2 are MNHEY and SMNVEV (reference sequence). The CDR3 is 14 residues long. The V end was cut by 6 bases, the J end by 2 bases, with 14 bases between. Here the CDR3 reads CASRPDLRAYEQYF. The CDR3 coding sequence is TGTGCCAGCAGGCCGGACTTGAGGGCCTACGAGCAGTACTTC.

The chain combines TRBV12-3 or TRBV12-4 with TRBJ2-1; D possibly corresponds to TRBD2 (5 bases). There are 12 residues in the CDR3. Between the trimmed V and J ends, which lost 7 bases and 9 bases, there was a span of 13 bases. The CDR3 DNA reads TGTGCCAGCAAGGGAAAGGCGGGTGAGCAGTTCTTC. As protein: CASKGKAGEQFF.

The chain recombines TRBV3-1 (or the pseudogene TRBV3-2) with TRBJ1-1; no reliable D call. V was pared by 4 bases and J by 4 bases, with 16 bases between. The CDR3 sequence is 15 residues long. Germline-derived CDR1 and CDR2 are LGHDT and YNNKEL (reference sequence). The CDR3 is CASSRNLGSSTEAFF. The CDR3 nucleotides are TGTGCCAGCAGCCGCAACCTAGGGAGTTCCACTGAAGCTTTCTTT.

This clone occurred once. The V gene is TRBV19, the J gene TRBJ2-7; a weak D match, TRBD2 (6 bases). CDR3 length: 16 amino acids. Germline V gene data show CDR1 as LNHDA and CDR2 as SQIVND (reference sequence). Trimming took off 8 bases at V and 4 bases at J, with 24 bases between the two ends. As DNA, the CDR3 is TGTGCCAGTCAAACCCGGGGGTCGGCCCCAATATACGAGCAGTACTTC. Translated: CASQTRGSAPIYEQYF.

This rearrangement joins TRBV3-1 (or the pseudogene TRBV3-2) to TRBJ2-3; TRBD2 agrees at 10 bases. The CDR3 extends over 16 amino acids. V was clipped by 4 bases and J by 1 base; unmatched bases: 5. In germline, CDR1 is LGHDT, CDR2 YNNKEL (reference sequence). This chain's CDR3 is CASSRTGLAGTDTQYF. The CDR3 bases are TGTGCCAGCAGCCGGACAGGACTAGCGGGCACAGATACGCAGTATTTT.

The J gene is TRBJ2-3, the V gene TRBV24-1; possible D gene TRBD1, 5 bases. The CDR3 runs 14 residues. CDR1 and CDR2 from the germline V gene are KGHDR and SFDVKD. The ends were cut back, 1 base at V and 3 bases at J, with 7 bases in the middle. CDR3 residues: CATSDFRGTDTQYF. CDR3 bases: TGTGCCACCAGTGATTTTAGGGGTACAGATACGCAGTATTTT.

The chain is built from TRBV28 and TRBJ1-2; 10 bases align to TRBD1. Germline V CDR1 and CDR2: MDHEN, SYDVKM. The V and J ends lost 5 bases and 3 bases, in that order; junction bases with no gene match: 6. CDR3 length: 15 amino acids. The CDR3, as DNA: TGTGCCAGCAGTGTCTATGGACAGGGGGACTATGGCTACACCTTC. The encoded protein is CASSVYGQGDYGYTF.

The chain combines TRBV25-1 with TRBJ1-1, with 9 bases that match TRBD1. Germline CDR1 reads MGHDK; CDR2 reads SYGVNS. The V segment lost 2 bases and the J segment 4 bases; nucleotides outside the gene matches: 5. There are 15 residues in the CDR3. For the CDR3, the DNA is TGTGCCAGCAGTGAAAACAGGGGGCGCGTCACTGAAGCTTTCTTT. The encoded protein is CASSENRGRVTEAFF.

V is TRBV25-1 and J is TRBJ2-1; 14 bases fit TRBD2. This CDR3 is built from 16 residues. The ends lost 2 bases at V and 8 bases at J; junction bases unmatched: 5. Germline CDR1 reads MGHDK; CDR2 reads SYGVNS. Here the CDR3 reads CASSERGLAGVYEQFF. CDR3 bases: TGTGCCAGCAGTGAACGGGGACTAGCGGGAGTCTATGAGCAGTTCTTC.

CDR3 nucleotides: TGTGCCAGCAGCCACAGGGGGCTTGGGCAGCCCCAGCATTTT. Encoded protein: CASSHRGLGQPQHF. The chain joins TRBV27 to TRBJ1-5, with 9 bases lining up with TRBD1. Germline loops: CDR1 MNHEY, CDR2 SMNVEV (reference sequence). The CDR3 has 14 residues. The ends lost 6 bases at V and 7 bases at J; junction bases unmatched: 7.

The rearrangement joins TRBV28 to TRBJ1-1; a possible D gene is TRBD1 (6 bases). The V and J ends lost 6 bases and 0 bases respectively, with 8 bases between them. Per germline, CDR1 MDHEN and CDR2 SYDVKM. The CDR3 covers 13 residues. The CDR3 region is CASRQGLNTEAFF. CDR3 bases: TGTGCCAGCAGACAGGGCTTGAACACTGAAGCTTTCTTT. Full variable domain (missing parts from reference TRBV28 and TRBJ1-1): DVKVTQSSRYLVKRTGEKVFLECVQDMDHENMFWYRQDPGLGLRLIYFSYDVKMKEKGDIPEGYSVSREKKERFSLILESASTNQTSMYLCASRQGLNTEAFFGQGTRLTVV.

The chain joins TRBV6-8 to TRBJ1-3; D gene unclear. The CDR3 covers 16 residues. The V gene's germline CDR1 is MNHGY and CDR2 SAAAGT. The V end was cut by 0 bases, the J end by 4 bases, with 13 bases between. This CDR3 is CASSYSRVPAGNTIYF. CDR3 bases: TGTGCCAGCAGTTACTCGAGGGTCCCGGCGGGAAACACCATATATTTT.

The chain joins TRBV5-1 to TRBJ2-5, with 15 bases that match TRBD2. V was pared by 4 bases and J by 4 bases, with 11 bases of the junction left unmatched. The CDR3 loop spans 18 amino acids. Germline loops: CDR1 SGHRS, CDR2 YFSETQ. CDR3 nucleotide sequence: TGCGCCAGCAGCCACGGGACTAGCGGGAGGACGTGGGGAGAGACCCAGTACTTC. It encodes CASSHGTSGRTWGETQYF.

The chain combines TRBV10-3 with TRBJ2-1; D gene uncertain. V was shortened by 5 bases and J by 4 bases, with 9 bases between the two germline ends. CDR1 is ENHRY and CDR2 is SYGVKD in the germline V gene. CDR3 length: 13 residues. The DNA for the CDR3 is TGTGCCATCAGTTCCGGTGAATACAATGAGCAGTTCTTC. Protein: CAISSGEYNEQFF.